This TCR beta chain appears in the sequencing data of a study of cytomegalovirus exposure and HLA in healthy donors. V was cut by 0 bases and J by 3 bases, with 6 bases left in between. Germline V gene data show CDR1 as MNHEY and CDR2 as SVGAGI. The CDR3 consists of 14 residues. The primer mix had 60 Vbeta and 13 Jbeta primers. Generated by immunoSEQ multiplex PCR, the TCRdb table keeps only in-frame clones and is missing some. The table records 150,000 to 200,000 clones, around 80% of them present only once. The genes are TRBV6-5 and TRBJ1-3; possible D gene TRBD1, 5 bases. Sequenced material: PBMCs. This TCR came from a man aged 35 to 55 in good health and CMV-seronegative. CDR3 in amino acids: CASSYSDSGNTIYF. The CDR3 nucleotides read TGTGCCAGCAGTTACTCCGACAGTGGAAACACCATATATTTT.